Below, 21 T cell receptor beta chains from the same sample are listed, as sequenced in a study of blood T cell repertoires in COVID-19 (dated by TCRdb to the early 2020s). The method behind the library was the immunoSEQ multiplex PCR assay. The table was pulled from immuneACCESS by TCRdb, which kept in-frame rearrangements only. Such tables lose some clones; where checked, under half of the loss comes from unresolved V genes, and the rest has no known cause. Across this sample there are nearly 300,000 clones, with 84% seen only once. In total, the top ten clones hold more than 1.2% of the sample. The specimen was peripheral blood. These receptors were obtained from a human donor with COVID-19, enrolled during active disease. The donor label of this sample is uncertain.

This clone was observed a single time. The V and J genes are TRBV7-2 and TRBJ2-7; TRBD1 matches 8 bases. Per germline, CDR1 SGHTA and CDR2 FQGNSA. The V and J ends lost 5 bases and 7 bases, in that order; junction bases with no gene match: 13. This CDR3 is built from 15 residues. In nucleotides, the CDR3 is TGTGCCAGCAGCCCCAGGACAGGGCGGGCGTGGGAGCAGTACTTC. Encoded protein: CASSPRTGRAWEQYF.

V and J are TRBV6-2 or TRBV6-3 and TRBJ2-1; the match to TRBD2 covers 12 bases. The length of the CDR3 is 16 residues. CDR1 MNHEY and CDR2 SVGEGT come from the germline V gene. The J segment lost 7 bases and the V segment lost 0 bases, leaving 4 bases of the junction unmatched. The CDR3, as DNA: TGTGCCAGCAGTTACTCGACTAGCGGGAGTAGGAATGAGCAGTTCTTC. Encoded protein: CASSYSTSGSRNEQFF.

This chain connects TRBV7-3 to TRBJ2-3; D is perhaps TRBD1 (6 bases). V lost 2 bases, J lost 0 bases, and 9 bases lay in between. CDR1 and CDR2 from the germline V gene are SGHTA and FQGTGA. The CDR3 runs 15 residues. The chain's CDR3 is CASSLGQGSTDTQYF. The DNA of the CDR3 is TGTGCCAGCAGCTTAGGCCAGGGGAGCACAGATACGCAGTATTTT.

The gene calls are TRBV5-6 and TRBJ1-6, with a tentative D call TRBD1 (5 bases). CDR1 is SGHDT and CDR2 is YYEEEE in the germline V gene. Trimming took 2 bases from V and 6 from J, leaving 12 bases between them. The CDR3 consists of 15 residues. Written as DNA, the CDR3 is TGTGCCAGCAGCTTTGGGCCGGGGGGTAATTCACCCCTCCACTTT. Its protein is CASSFGPGGNSPLHF.

The chain carries TRBV2 and TRBJ1-4, with TRBD1 matching over 9 bases. CDR1 and CDR2 (germline): SNHLY, FYNNEI. Germline trimming cut 6 bases from V and 8 bases from J; bases unmatched to any gene: 10. There are 15 residues in the CDR3. The CDR3 coding sequence is TGTGCCAGCAGACCAACAGGGGGCCGAGAGGAAAAACTGTTTTTT. Its protein product is CASRPTGGREEKLFF.

The chain is built from TRBV19 and TRBJ1-2; 11 bases agree with TRBD1. Trimming took 5 bases from V and 5 from J; bases not matched to a gene: 7. The CDR3 extends over 15 amino acids. The germline CDR1 and CDR2 sequences are LNHDA and SQIVND (reference sequence). CDR3 loop: CASSPKGDRGYGYTF. The CDR3 DNA reads as TGTGCCAGTAGTCCAAAGGGGGACAGGGGGTATGGCTACACCTTC.

The chain recombines TRBV29-1 with TRBJ2-3; tentatively, D is TRBD2 (6 bases). CDR1 and CDR2 from the germline V gene are SQVTM and ANQGSEA. Trimming left V 6 bases short and J 1 base short, with 14 bases between. The CDR3 consists of 14 residues. The CDR3 sequence is CSVGSSAGTDTQYF. The CDR3 bases are TGCAGCGTGGGGTCTAGCGCCGGCACAGATACGCAGTATTTT.

This clone was detected only a few times. This chain uses TRBV5-1 with TRBJ1-1; no firm D call. This CDR3 spans 14 amino acids. The V and J ends lost 9 bases and 3 bases respectively, with 18 bases between them. Germline assignment: CDR1 SGHRS and CDR2 YFSETQ. Here the CDR3 reads CATSMGMRDTEAFF. CDR3 DNA: TGCGCCACCAGTATGGGGATGAGGGACACTGAAGCTTTCTTT.

In DNA form, the CDR3 reads TGTGCCAGCAGCGCGGGAAAAAGACTAGCGGGAGTAGCAGATACGCAGTATTTT. Its translation is CASSAGKRLAGVADTQYF. This chain uses TRBV7-2 with TRBJ2-3, with 12 nucleotides matching TRBD2. Germline CDR1 is SGHTA and CDR2 is FQGNSA. The CDR3 length is 18 residues. V lost 5 bases and J lost 4; bases outside the gene matches: 13.

V usage is TRBV15 and J usage is TRBJ1-5, with no clear D. The CDR3 is 14 residues long. The V gene lost 4 bases and the J gene lost 6 bases, with 13 bases spanning the gap. Looked up from germline, CDR1 is LNHNV and CDR2 is YYDKDF (reference sequence). The CDR3 region is CATSNPGRLQPQHF. DNA of the CDR3: TGTGCCACCAGCAACCCCGGGAGGCTTCAGCCCCAGCATTTT.

The rearrangement joins TRBV6-5 to TRBJ1-2, with a tentative D call TRBD1 (5 bases). The V and J ends lost 4 bases and 8 bases respectively, with 14 bases between them. The length of the CDR3 is 13 residues. Germline lookup yields CDR1 MNHEY and CDR2 SVGAGI. The CDR3 sequence is CASSWGGEDGYTF. The CDR3, as DNA: TGTGCCAGCAGTTGGGGGGGGGAGGACGGCTACACCTTC.

The count of this clone is one. The gene calls are TRBV4-3 and TRBJ1-3; the D gene is possibly TRBD1 (5 bases). Germline loops: CDR1 LGHNA, CDR2 YSLEER. This CDR3 region has 18 residues. Trimming took 0 bases from V and 2 from J, leaving 17 bases between them. The DNA for the CDR3 is TGCGCCAGCAGCCAAGATCCGGCAGGGACTAATGCTGGAAACACCATATATTTT. This encodes CASSQDPAGTNAGNTIYF.

The chain uses TRBV15 and TRBJ2-5; D remains ambiguous. This CDR3 comprises 17 residues. V lost 0 bases and J 0 bases, leaving 14 bases between the germline ends. CDR1 and CDR2 from the germline V gene are LNHNV and YYDKDF (reference sequence). As DNA, the CDR3 is TGTGCCACCAGCAGAGATCTAACAGACCGGTACCAAGAGACCCAGTACTTC. Protein: CATSRDLTDRYQETQYF.

The chain employs TRBV6-5 and TRBJ2-1; D might be TRBD2 (6 bases). Trimming shortened V by 8 bases and J by 7 bases, and 21 bases separated the two germline ends. Looked up from germline, CDR1 is MNHEY and CDR2 is SVGAGI. The CDR3 extends over 15 amino acids. As DNA, the CDR3 is TGTGCCAGCGGATCGGCGGGGTCTGGAGTGAATGAGCAGTTCTTC. This sequence encodes CASGSAGSGVNEQFF.

This chain uses TRBV2 with TRBJ2-7; D not certain. V lost 10 bases, J lost 9 bases, and 13 bases lay in between. CDR3 size: 10 residues. Germline assignment: CDR1 SNHLY and CDR2 FYNNEI. DNA of the CDR3: TGTGCCACCAATCGGGTGGGGCAGTACTTC. It translates to CATNRVGQYF.

The chain recombines TRBV30 with TRBJ2-2, with unresolved D. With 0 bases removed from V and 4 bases from J, the gap between germline ends came to 12 bases. The CDR3 sequence is 15 residues long. Germline V gives CDR1 GTSNPN, CDR2 SVGIG (reference sequence). CDR3 in amino acids: CAWSVRSLGTGELFF. The DNA of the CDR3 is TGTGCCTGGAGTGTACGGAGCCTAGGCACCGGGGAGCTGTTTTTT.

This clone was seen a few times. The rearrangement joins TRBV5-1 to TRBJ2-1; 11 bases map to TRBD2. Germline V gene lookup returns CDR1 SGHRS and CDR2 YFSETQ. The length of the CDR3 is 15 residues. V trimming: 4 bases; J trimming: 9 bases; junction bases outside the gene matches: 9. CDR3 sequence reads: CASSVTSGSWVEQFF. The CDR3 DNA reads TGCGCCAGCAGCGTAACTAGCGGGAGTTGGGTTGAGCAGTTCTTC.

The chain employs TRBV5-1 and TRBJ2-5; 8 nucleotides align to TRBD1. Germline V gene sequence: CDR1 SGHRS, CDR2 YFSETQ. After removal of 4 bases from V and 7 bases from J, the junction contained 9 bases not matched to a gene. The CDR3 spans 14 residues. CDR3 amino acids: CASSPWGQAGTQYF. DNA for the CDR3: TGCGCCAGCAGCCCCTGGGGACAGGCGGGGACCCAGTACTTC.

The CDR3 reads CASSERDRVNQPQHF. As DNA, the CDR3 is TGTGCCAGCAGTGAGAGAGACAGGGTCAATCAGCCCCAGCATTTT. This chain connects TRBV5-5 to TRBJ1-5, with TRBD1 matching 7 bases. This CDR3 comprises 15 residues. Trimming at V came to 5 bases and at J to 3 bases, leaving 8 bases not matched to a gene. Germline CDR1 SGHKS, CDR2 YYEKEE (reference sequence).

The V gene is TRBV19, the J gene TRBJ1-6; weak D call: TRBD1 (6 bases). CDR3 length: 14 amino acids. From germline, CDR1 is LNHDA and CDR2 SQIVND (reference sequence). The germline V and J ends were trimmed by 3 bases and 7 bases, with 10 bases remaining between them. The CDR3 protein is CASSITGRNSPLHF. For the CDR3, the DNA is TGTGCCAGTAGTATTACAGGGCGGAATTCACCCCTCCACTTT. Complete variable domain (other parts from reference TRBV19 and TRBJ1-6): DGGITQSPKYLFRKEGQNVTLSCEQNLNHDAMYWYRQDPGQGLRLIYYSQIVNDFQKGDIAEGYSVSREKKESFPLTVTSAQKNPTAFYLCASSITGRNSPLHFGNGTRLTVT.

The chain links TRBV3-1 (or the pseudogene TRBV3-2) to TRBJ1-2; a weak D match, TRBD1 (5 bases). This CDR3 is built from 13 residues. Germline V CDR1 and CDR2: LGHDT, YNNKEL (reference sequence). The V and J ends lost 2 bases and 4 bases respectively, with 8 bases between them. The DNA of the CDR3 is TGTGCCAGCAGCCAACAGGGCCTCTATGGCTACACCTTC. This gives the protein CASSQQGLYGYTF.